This T cell receptor beta chain was sequenced during a study of cytomegalovirus exposure and HLA in healthy donors. V was pared by 5 bases and J by 4 bases, with 12 bases between. Germline loops: CDR1 PRHDT, CDR2 FYEKMQ (reference sequence). This CDR3 has 14 residues. PCR amplification relied on 60 Vbeta primers (plus 13 Jbeta primers). Clones were sequenced by immunoSEQ multiplex PCR, and TCRdb holds only the in-frame ones, with some missing. The sample lists more than 90,000 clones, 75% occurring once. The chain has TRBV13 and TRBJ1-3; D is perhaps TRBD1 (6 bases). Sequenced input: PBMCs. This TCR was recovered from a man between 50 and 59 years old in good health and CMV-seronegative. The chain's CDR3 is CASSVPGQGNTIYF. Written as DNA, the CDR3 is TGTGCCAGCAGCGTCCCAGGACAGGGAAACACCATATATTTT.